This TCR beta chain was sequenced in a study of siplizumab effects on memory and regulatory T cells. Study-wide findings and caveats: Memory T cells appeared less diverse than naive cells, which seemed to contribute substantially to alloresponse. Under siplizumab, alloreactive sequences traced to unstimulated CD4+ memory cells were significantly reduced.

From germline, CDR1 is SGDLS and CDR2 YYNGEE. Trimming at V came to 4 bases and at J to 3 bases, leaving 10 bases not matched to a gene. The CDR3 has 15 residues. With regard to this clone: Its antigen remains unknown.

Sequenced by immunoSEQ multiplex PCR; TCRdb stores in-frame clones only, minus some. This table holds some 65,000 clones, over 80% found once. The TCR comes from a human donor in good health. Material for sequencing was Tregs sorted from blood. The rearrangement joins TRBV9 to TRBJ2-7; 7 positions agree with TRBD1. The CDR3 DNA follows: TGTGCCAGCAGCCCCACGGGACAGCGGTACTACGAGCAGTACTTC. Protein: CASSPTGQRYYEQYF.